These 22 T cell receptor beta chains were all obtained from the same sample, sequenced in a study of T cell repertoires in cytomegalovirus infection (dated by TCRdb to 2018 to 2020). What this sample's treatment or condition label stands for: in vitro stimulation with specific CMV peptide epitopes to enrich CMV-specific T cells. The run used an Illumina HiSeq 1500. TCRdb redid the processing of the public reads, applying fastp at Q25 and MiXCR, and retained in-frame beta chains. Each entry is one CDR3 protein sequence, shown with its most common DNA and genes. This sample gives approximately 390,000 distinct CDR3 sequences in total; about 35% of them show up just once. The ten largest account for 13% of the sample. Antigen specificity for these receptors is unknown. This specimen consisted of cultured PBMCs, obtained from culture after CMV antigen stimulation. The receptors originated from a human donor in good health (CMV status not recorded). Some clones in this sample may be carry-over from other donors' samples.

This clonotype was picked up one time. CDR3 sequence: CASSTEDKNIQYF. The CDR3 DNA reads as TGTGCCAGCAGTACCGAGGACAAAAACATTCAGTACTTC. The V call is TRBV6-6, the J call TRBJ2-4; D is undetermined. V gave up 5 bases and J gave up 3 bases, with 8 bases separating them. CDR3 size: 13 residues. Germline assignment: CDR1 MNHNY and CDR2 SVGAGI (reference sequence).

This clonotype came up a few times. V gene TRBV7-8 combines with J gene TRBJ1-3; D unclear. Trimming shortened V by 1 base and J by 0 bases, and 13 bases separated the two germline ends. Germline CDR1 SGHVS, CDR2 FQNEAQ. The CDR3 totals 17 residues. CDR3 coding DNA: TGTGCCAGCAGCTTAGATGGTGGACCTAGCTCTGGAAACACCATATATTTT. Its translation: CASSLDGGPSSGNTIYF.

This clonotype occurred a few times. The chain combines TRBV24-1 with TRBJ2-1, with TRBD1 identical over 9 bases. This CDR3 is built from 16 residues. V was pared by 0 bases and J by 7 bases, with 6 bases of the junction left unmatched. Germline V lookup: CDR1 KGHDR, CDR2 SFDVKD. The CDR3 DNA reads as TGTGCCACCAGTGATTTGACAGGGGGCAGTCTGAATGAGCAGTTCTTC. Translation: CATSDLTGGSLNEQFF.

The V and J genes are TRBV19 and TRBJ1-5; weak D call: TRBD1 (5 bases). CDR3 size: 15 residues. Trimming cost V 6 bases and J 4 bases, with 16 bases left between them. CDR1 and CDR2 from the germline V gene are LNHDA and SQIVND (reference sequence). CDR3 sequence (DNA): TGTGCCAGTAGCATGGGGCCTTCCCTAAATCAGCCCCAGCATTTT. This sequence encodes CASSMGPSLNQPQHF.

The gene calls are TRBV12-3 or TRBV12-4 and TRBJ2-1; 8 bases line up with TRBD2. The CDR3 runs to 13 residues. Trimming cost V 3 bases and J 8 bases; bases outside gene matches: 3. The CDR3, as DNA: TGTGCCAGCAGTTTTTGGCGGGAGGATGAGCAGTTCTTC. It specifies CASSFWREDEQFF.

This chain joins TRBV7-2 and TRBJ1-2; no clear D gene. V lost 1 base, J lost 0 bases, and 15 bases lay in between. The germline V gene has CDR1 SGHTA and CDR2 FQGNSA. This CDR3 has 17 residues. The CDR3 sequence is CASSLEAVAQANYGYTF. In DNA, the CDR3 is TGTGCCAGCAGCTTAGAGGCTGTCGCCCAAGCTAACTATGGCTACACCTTC.

The V gene is TRBV12-3 or TRBV12-4, the J gene TRBJ2-1; 12 bases match TRBD1. V lost 7 bases to trimming and J lost 7 bases; unmatched junction nucleotides: 8. This CDR3 region has 15 residues. CDR3 amino acids: CASKPGQGALNEQFF. The CDR3 region has the DNA TGTGCCAGCAAACCGGGACAGGGGGCACTAAATGAGCAGTTCTTC.

This chain connects TRBV12-3 or TRBV12-4 to TRBJ2-5; possible D gene TRBD2, 6 bases. The CDR3 totals 13 residues. Trimming took off 3 bases at V and 4 bases at J, with 9 bases between the two ends. This chain's CDR3 is CASSFEGGETQYF. The CDR3 bases are TGTGCCAGCAGTTTCGAGGGAGGAGAGACCCAGTACTTC.

The chain uses TRBV7-9 and TRBJ2-2, with a weak D call TRBD2 (6 bases). This CDR3 spans 13 amino acids. V was pared by 5 bases and J by 6 bases, with 10 bases between. CDR1 is SEHNR, CDR2 FQNEAQ, per germline (reference sequence). The CDR3 DNA reads as TGTGCCAGCAGCCTAAGACTAGCCGGGGAGCTGTTTTTT. Its protein is CASSLRLAGELFF.

This clonotype appeared many times. This chain joins TRBV7-2 and TRBJ2-5; 8 bases map to TRBD2. Germline CDR1 is SGHTA and CDR2 is FQGNSA. V dropped 2 bases and J dropped 2; count of bases not matched to a gene: 4. This CDR3 comprises 15 residues. CDR3 nucleotides: TGTGCCAGCAGCTTAAGCGGGAGATGGCAAGAGACCCAGTACTTC. As protein: CASSLSGRWQETQYF.

This clonotype was observed at least ten times. V is TRBV5-1 and J is TRBJ1-5, with no clear D. This CDR3 comprises 16 residues. CDR1 is SGHRS, CDR2 YFSETQ, per germline. V was trimmed by 4 bases and J by 0 bases, leaving 14 bases between them. Here the CDR3 reads CASSISPLASNQPQHF. DNA of the CDR3: TGCGCCAGCAGCATAAGTCCCCTGGCTAGCAATCAGCCCCAGCATTTT.

V and J are TRBV12-3 or TRBV12-4 and TRBJ2-1; 10 nucleotides match TRBD2. This CDR3 is 16 amino acids long. V lost 7 bases to trimming and J lost 1 base; unmatched junction nucleotides: 7. The CDR3 loop reads CASNYLAGVSYNEQFF. The CDR3 DNA reads as TGTGCCAGCAACTACCTAGCGGGAGTGTCCTACAATGAGCAGTTCTTC.

The J gene is TRBJ2-5, the V gene TRBV7-2, with a possible D match to TRBD1 (5 bases). CDR1 and CDR2 from the germline V gene are SGHTA and FQGNSA. CDR3 length: 14 residues. Trimming took off 1 base at V and 3 bases at J, with 9 bases between the two ends. DNA for the CDR3: TGTGCCAGCAGCTTAGTTGTCAGGGAAGAGACCCAGTACTTC. Protein sequence: CASSLVVREETQYF. Together with reference TRBV7-2 and TRBJ2-5, the CDR3 gives the full variable domain: GAGVSQSPSNKVTEKGKDVELRCDPISGHTALYWYRQSLGQGLEFLIYFQGNSAPDKSGLPSDRFSAERTGGSVSTLTIQRTQQEDSAVYLCASSLVVREETQYFGPGTRLLVL.

The rearrangement links TRBV10-3 to TRBJ2-3; TRBD2 matches 10 bases. Germline CDR1 and CDR2: ENHRY and SYGVKD. This CDR3 region has 13 residues. V lost 11 bases, J lost 1 base, and 3 bases stayed unmatched. The CDR3 loop reads CAFGLAGTDTQYF. The DNA for the CDR3 is TGTGCCTTCGGACTAGCGGGCACAGATACGCAGTATTTT.

This clonotype appeared a few times. This chain connects TRBV12-3 or TRBV12-4 to TRBJ1-1; maybe TRBD1 (5 bases). This CDR3 is built from 14 residues. Trimming left V 5 bases short and J 2 bases short, with 12 bases between. The chain's CDR3 is CASSEGDLNTEAFF. In DNA, the CDR3 is TGTGCCAGCAGTGAAGGGGACCTAAACACTGAAGCTTTCTTT.

This clonotype was observed a few times. The J gene is TRBJ2-1, the V gene TRBV6-2 or TRBV6-3; 8 nucleotides agree with TRBD2. CDR3 length: 15 amino acids. Trimming took 4 bases from V and 4 from J; bases not matched to a gene: 6. Germline V lookup: CDR1 MNHEY, CDR2 SVGEGT. CDR3 bases: TGTGCCAGCAGTTCGACTAGCGCACTTTACAATGAGCAGTTCTTC. Protein: CASSSTSALYNEQFF.

This sequence joins TRBV19 and TRBJ1-5, with a tentative D call TRBD1 (6 bases). This CDR3 contains 15 residues. V was cut by 8 bases and J by 3 bases, with 17 bases left in between. Germline V gives CDR1 LNHDA, CDR2 SQIVND (reference sequence). As DNA, the CDR3 is TGTGCCAGTCGGCCGAACGGGGGCCTCAATCAGCCCCAGCATTTT. It yields the protein CASRPNGGLNQPQHF.

This clonotype came up once. The chain joins TRBV29-1 to TRBJ2-1; 8 bases are shared with TRBD1. Germline assignment: CDR1 SQVTM and CDR2 ANQGSEA. V lost 6 bases to trimming and J lost 7 bases; unmatched junction nucleotides: 8. The CDR3 sequence is 13 residues long. Here the CDR3 reads CSVIRTGRNEQFF. The CDR3 DNA reads as TGCAGCGTCATTAGGACAGGGCGGAATGAGCAGTTCTTC.

This clonotype was found a few times. The rearrangement links TRBV7-2 to TRBJ1-1, with 9 nucleotides matching TRBD1. With 6 bases clipped from V and 3 bases from J, the junction kept 2 bases outside the gene matches. This CDR3 comprises 13 residues. The germline V gene encodes CDR1 SGHTA and CDR2 FQGNSA. The CDR3 here is CASSWDRDTEAFF. CDR3 DNA: TGTGCCAGCAGTTGGGACAGGGACACTGAAGCTTTCTTT.

The V and J genes are TRBV11-2 and TRBJ2-1; D uncertain. Germline V lookup: CDR1 SGHAT, CDR2 FQNNGV. V lost 8 bases, J lost 10 bases, and 24 bases lay in between. This CDR3 is 15 amino acids long. CDR3 bases: TGTGCCAGCTTATCGGCGAGGCAGGCGTCAAGGGAGCAGTTCTTC. The encoded protein is CASLSARQASREQFF.

There are many counts of this clonotype. The genes are TRBV7-9 and TRBJ2-5; D call uncertain. Trimming took 5 bases from V and 1 from J, leaving 8 bases between them. Looked up from germline, CDR1 is SEHNR and CDR2 is FQNEAQ (reference sequence). The CDR3 extends over 13 amino acids. The CDR3 nucleotides are TGTGCCAGCAGCCCCCGGGCCCAAGAGACCCAGTACTTC. Translating gives CASSPRAQETQYF.

V gene TRBV27 combines with J gene TRBJ1-1; 7 nucleotides agree with TRBD1. Germline V gene lookup returns CDR1 MNHEY and CDR2 SMNVEV (reference sequence). The CDR3 totals 15 residues. V lost 5 bases and J lost 5; bases outside the gene matches: 11. The CDR3 DNA is TGTGCCAGCAGTCCAGGACAGGTTATGGGTACTGAAGCTTTCTTT. Amino acid sequence: CASSPGQVMGTEAFF.